Each of the 30 T cell receptor beta chains below was sequenced from the same sample in a study. TCRdb processed the RT-PCR reads anew with MiXCR; each CDR3 protein has one entry. Among more than 600,000 distinct CDR3 sequences listed, 13% to 15% were seen once. The sequenced material came from memory CD4+ T cells from blood. The receptors were sampled from a female donor in good health, serving as a healthy control.

In this sample, this clonotype turned up many times. The V and J genes are TRBV4-2 and TRBJ2-7; tentative D call: TRBD2 (5 bases). CDR1 and CDR2 from the germline V gene are LGHNA and YNFKEQ. Trimming left V 3 bases short and J 6 bases short, with 15 bases between. This CDR3 is built from 14 residues. The CDR3 nucleotides are TGTGCCAGCAGCCAGGGCGGGTCATTCGGCGAGCAGTACTTC. It encodes CASSQGGSFGEQYF.

The rearrangement uses TRBV5-5 and TRBJ2-1; the D is unclear. Germline V gives CDR1 SGHKS, CDR2 YYEKEE (reference sequence). The CDR3 covers 12 residues. V was pared by 2 bases and J by 10 bases, with 10 bases between. In nucleotides, the CDR3 is TGTGCCAGCAGCTTTATTCAGACCGAGCAGTTCTTC. It yields the protein CASSFIQTEQFF.

In DNA, the CDR3 is TGTGCCATCAGTGACCCACAGGGAGGTTACACTGAAGCTTTCTTT. This gives the protein CAISDPQGGYTEAFF. The chain couples TRBV10-3 to TRBJ1-1; D possibly corresponds to TRBD1 (6 bases). Germline loops: CDR1 ENHRY, CDR2 SYGVKD. This CDR3 comprises 15 residues. Between the trimmed V and J ends, which lost 3 bases and 3 bases, there was a span of 14 bases.

This clonotype occurred a few times. The chain uses TRBV4-1 and TRBJ2-7, with 10 bases matching TRBD2. The CDR3 extends over 15 amino acids. Germline CDR1 reads MGHRA; CDR2 reads YSYEKL. Trimming took 4 bases from V and 11 from J; bases not matched to a gene: 14. CDR3 nucleotide sequence: TGCGCCAGCAGCCCCGGGGGGGCTAGCGGGAGAGTAGAGTACTTC. Its translation is CASSPGGASGRVEYF.

This chain links TRBV10-3 with TRBJ2-3, with D tentatively TRBD1 or TRBD2 (5 bases each). The CDR3 runs 16 residues. Trimming took 6 bases from V and 0 from J, leaving 16 bases between them. CDR1 is ENHRY and CDR2 is SYGVKD in the germline V gene. Here the CDR3 reads CAISRDRSTSTDTQYF. The CDR3 DNA is TGTGCCATCAGCCGGGACCGCTCAACTAGCACAGATACGCAGTATTTT.

V gene TRBV20-1 combines with J gene TRBJ2-6; 12 positions match TRBD1. V was clipped by 3 bases and J by 2 bases; unmatched bases: 5. CDR3 length: 17 amino acids. Germline V lookup: CDR1 DFQATT, CDR2 SNEGSKA (reference sequence). This chain's CDR3 is CSASPWDRGPGANVLTF. CDR3 nucleotide sequence: TGCAGTGCTAGTCCGTGGGACAGGGGGCCTGGGGCCAACGTCCTGACTTTC.

The chain couples TRBV6-5 to TRBJ2-1; D unresolved. Per the germline V gene, CDR1 is MNHEY and CDR2 is SVGAGI. The ends were cut back, 4 bases at V and 3 bases at J, with 19 bases in the middle. The CDR3 length is 17 residues. CDR3 protein: CASSSQRRRTSYNEQFF. The CDR3 DNA reads TGTGCCAGCAGTTCCCAAAGACGGCGGACCAGCTACAATGAGCAGTTCTTC.

The sample holds a few counts of this clonotype. CDR3 residues: CASSLGLSGELFF. DNA of the CDR3: TGCGCCAGCAGCTTGGGTCTGTCCGGGGAGCTGTTTTTT. The rearrangement joins TRBV5-1 to TRBJ2-2; no clear D gene. CDR1 and CDR2 (germline): SGHRS, YFSETQ. The V and J ends lost 0 bases and 6 bases respectively, with 6 bases between them. This CDR3 has 13 residues.

The table lists this clonotype with many counts. This chain links TRBV7-2 with TRBJ2-5; 8 nucleotides match TRBD2. The J call may be in error: the DNA end matches TRBJ2-3 better. Germline V gene sequence: CDR1 SGHTA, CDR2 FQGNSA. The CDR3 sequence is 11 residues long. CDR3 region: CASSPGGTQYF. Written as DNA, the CDR3 is TGTGCCAGCAGCCCGGGAGGGACGCAGTATTTT.

This clonotype was seen more than once but under ten times. The V gene is TRBV3-1, the J gene TRBJ2-7, with a weak D call TRBD1 (6 bases). Germline loops: CDR1 LGHDT, CDR2 YNNKEL (reference sequence). V gave up 5 bases and J gave up 6 bases, with 14 bases separating them. There are 13 residues in the CDR3. This CDR3 reads CASSTSGTPEQYF. The CDR3 DNA sequence: TGTGCCAGCAGCACGTCCGGGACACCCGAGCAGTACTTC.

This chain uses TRBV5-1 with TRBJ2-5, with 7 bases aligning to TRBD1. CDR1 and CDR2 from the germline V gene are SGHRS and YFSETQ. The CDR3 covers 15 residues. After removal of 2 bases from V and 1 base from J, the junction contained 5 bases not matched to a gene. The CDR3 loop is CASSFAGTAQETQYF. CDR3 bases: TGCGCCAGCAGCTTCGCCGGGACAGCCCAAGAGACCCAGTACTTC.

The chain links TRBV5-5 to TRBJ2-5, with D unresolved. Trimming took 1 base from V and 1 from J, leaving 8 bases between them. Germline V CDR1 and CDR2: SGHKS, YYEKEE (reference sequence). There are 14 residues in the CDR3. CDR3 loop: CASSLLQSQETQYF. CDR3 in DNA: TGTGCCAGCAGCTTGCTGCAGAGCCAAGAGACCCAGTACTTC.

The J gene is TRBJ2-1, the V gene TRBV20-1, with 10 bases aligning to TRBD2. V dropped 7 bases and J dropped 6; count of bases not matched to a gene: 9. This CDR3 contains 14 residues. CDR1 DFQATT and CDR2 SNEGSKA come from the germline V gene (reference sequence). This chain's CDR3 is CSVRPQRGGNEQFF. The CDR3 DNA reads TGCAGTGTCAGACCCCAGCGGGGGGGCAATGAGCAGTTCTTC.

This clonotype was recorded many times. The rearrangement joins TRBV10-1 to TRBJ1-1, with a tentative D call TRBD1 (5 bases). The CDR3 has 13 residues. The germline V gene encodes CDR1 WNHNN and CDR2 SYGVQD (reference sequence). Trimming cost V 6 bases and J 1 base, with 9 bases left between them. The DNA of the CDR3 is TGCGCCAGCAGGGGAACAGGGAACACTGAAGCTTTCTTT. Its protein is CASRGTGNTEAFF.

This clonotype has more than one count but fewer than ten. This chain links TRBV27 with TRBJ1-5; D remains ambiguous. The CDR3 is 16 amino acids. Trimming removed 4 bases from V and 0 bases from J, with 13 bases in between. The germline gives CDR1 MNHEY, CDR2 SMNVEV (reference sequence). The CDR3 spells CASSSAIGYSNQPQHF. The CDR3 bases are TGTGCCAGCAGTTCCGCGATTGGCTATAGCAATCAGCCCCAGCATTTT.

The sample holds many counts of this clonotype. This chain links TRBV3-1 with TRBJ1-2; a weak D match, TRBD1 (5 bases). The CDR3 totals 12 residues. V gave up 5 bases and J gave up 8 bases, with 12 bases separating them. The germline gives CDR1 LGHDT, CDR2 YNNKEL (reference sequence). The chain's CDR3 is CASSTSGRGYTF. In DNA, the CDR3 is TGTGCCAGCAGCACGTCAGGGAGAGGCTACACCTTC.

There are many counts of this clonotype. The chain couples TRBV5-1 to TRBJ2-7; tentatively, D is TRBD1 (5 bases). CDR1 is SGHRS and CDR2 is YFSETQ in the germline V gene. Trimming took off 1 base at V and 5 bases at J, with 13 bases between the two ends. The CDR3 sequence is 14 residues long. The CDR3 nucleotides are TGCGCCAGCAGCTTGCAGGGAATCAGCAACGAGCAGTACTTC. This codes for CASSLQGISNEQYF.

This rearrangement joins TRBV28 to TRBJ2-1, with a tentative D call TRBD1 (5 bases). Trimming took 8 bases from V and 11 from J, leaving 28 bases between them. Germline V gives CDR1 MDHEN, CDR2 SYDVKM. This CDR3 contains 16 residues. This CDR3 reads CASRRVLNTIGVKQFF. In DNA, the CDR3 is TGTGCCAGCCGCAGGGTGTTGAACACCATAGGGGTGAAGCAGTTCTTC.

This clonotype came up a few times. V and J are TRBV11-1 and TRBJ2-3, with D perhaps being TRBD1 or TRBD2 (5 bases each). V shed 3 bases and J shed 3 bases, with 13 bases lying between them. The CDR3 has 15 residues. The germline CDR1 and CDR2 sequences are SGHAT and FQDESV (reference sequence). The CDR3 region is CASSFQIGTTDTQYF. CDR3 DNA sequence: TGTGCCAGCAGCTTCCAGATCGGGACGACAGATACGCAGTATTTT.

The sample holds many counts of this clonotype. This chain joins TRBV5-1 and TRBJ1-1, with unresolved D. The CDR3 loop spans 14 amino acids. The V end lost 5 bases, the J end lost 0 bases, and 11 bases lay between the germline ends. From germline, CDR1 is SGHRS and CDR2 YFSETQ. The chain's CDR3 is CASRMDGMNTEAFF. CDR3 DNA: TGCGCCAGCAGGATGGACGGTATGAACACTGAAGCTTTCTTT.

The V gene is TRBV27, the J gene TRBJ2-3; TRBD2 matches at 12 bases. CDR3 length: 16 amino acids. CDR1 and CDR2 from the germline V gene are MNHEY and SMNVEV (reference sequence). The ends lost 4 bases at V and 2 bases at J; junction bases unmatched: 4. This chain's CDR3 is CASSSGTSGYTDTQYF. The CDR3 coding sequence is TGTGCCAGCAGTTCCGGGACTAGCGGGTACACAGATACGCAGTATTTT.

The chain uses TRBV6-2 or TRBV6-3 and TRBJ1-1, with a tentative D call TRBD1 (6 bases). Germline CDR1 reads MNHEY; CDR2 reads SVGEGT. CDR3 length: 13 residues. V was clipped by 5 bases and J by 4 bases, with 11 bases between them. The CDR3 region is CASSHGQITEAFF. The CDR3 nucleotides are TGTGCCAGCAGTCACGGACAGATCACTGAAGCTTTCTTT.

The genes are TRBV3-1 and TRBJ1-4; D is unresolved. The V end was cut by 1 base, the J end by 6 bases, with 9 bases between. This CDR3 has 14 amino acids. Germline CDR1 reads LGHDT; CDR2 reads YNNKEL (reference sequence). The CDR3 region has the DNA TGTGCCAGCAGCCAAGTTTGGACGGATGAAAAACTGTTTTTT. Translating it yields CASSQVWTDEKLFF.

This clonotype was observed many times. The chain recombines TRBV20-1 with TRBJ1-1, with D unclear. Per germline, CDR1 DFQATT and CDR2 SNEGSKA (reference sequence). This CDR3 is 11 amino acids long. Trimming pared 6 bases from V and 1 base from J, leaving 6 bases between. The CDR3 loop reads CSARRNTEAFF. The CDR3 DNA reads TGCAGTGCCCGCAGGAACACTGAAGCTTTCTTT.

The J gene is TRBJ2-3, the V gene TRBV7-2; 9 bases match TRBD2. The CDR3 has 16 amino acids. Germline V gives CDR1 SGHTA, CDR2 FQGNSA. With V trimmed by 0 bases and J by 6 bases, 7 bases remained unmatched. This chain's CDR3 is CASSLASWTSADTQYF. The CDR3 coding sequence is TGTGCCAGCAGCTTAGCCTCGTGGACTAGCGCCGATACGCAGTATTTT.

This clonotype was counted a single time. This rearrangement joins TRBV18 to TRBJ2-5, with D possibly being TRBD1 or TRBD2 (5 bases each). Germline assignment: CDR1 KGHSH and CDR2 LQKENI. The CDR3 runs 15 residues. V shed 6 bases and J shed 5 bases, with 19 bases lying between them. CDR3 nucleotides: TGTGCCAGCTCGCCTCCCGGAGCCGGGACGGAGACCCAGTACTTC. Its protein product is CASSPPGAGTETQYF.

This clonotype was detected only a few times. J is TRBJ2-1 and V is TRBV11-2; TRBD2 matches at 12 bases. CDR1 is SGHAT, CDR2 FQNNGV, per germline. CDR3 length: 17 residues. V gave up 5 bases and J gave up 0 bases; unmatched junction bases: 5. The CDR3 loop is CASSPRTSGISYNEQFF. In DNA form, the CDR3 reads TGTGCCAGCAGCCCCCGGACTAGCGGGATCTCCTACAATGAGCAGTTCTTC.

A note on this clonotype: A read error may explain this, as a much larger clone is one base away. V usage is TRBV11-2 and J usage is TRBJ1-6; no reliable D call. CDR3 length: 14 residues. CDR1 and CDR2 from the germline V gene are SGHAT and FQNNGV. CDR3 region: CASSPTGSRSPLQF. CDR3 nucleotides: TGTGCCAGCAGCCCCACGGGGTCTCGCTCACCCCTCCAGTTT.

The chain links TRBV7-6 to TRBJ2-1, with 8 bases aligning to TRBD2. The CDR3 runs 14 residues. Per germline, CDR1 SGHVS and CDR2 FNYEAQ. The V and J ends lost 3 bases and 8 bases, in that order; junction bases with no gene match: 6. CDR3 residues: CASSFSGNLDEQFF. CDR3 nucleotides: TGTGCCAGCAGCTTTAGCGGGAACCTCGATGAGCAGTTCTTC.

This clonotype was detected ten times or more. This chain links TRBV18 with TRBJ1-5; the match to TRBD1 covers 7 bases. The germline V gene encodes CDR1 KGHSH and CDR2 LQKENI. The CDR3 is 14 residues long. J was trimmed by 1 base and V by 8 bases; bases with no gene match: 5. CDR3 nucleotide sequence: TGTGCCAGCAGTCCAGGGGGAAGCAATCAGCCCCAGCATTTT. As protein: CASSPGGSNQPQHF.